This T cell receptor beta chain was observed in a study of OX40 agonist ivuxolimab in advanced cancers. Study-wide points: In the expanded peripheral T cells, antigen specificity was never determined.

In the case of this clone: Its target is not known.

Assay: immunoSEQ multiplex PCR; the TCRdb copy retains only in-frame clones and omits some. The sample contains tens of thousands of clones, approximately 87% of which appear only once. Source: CD4+ or CD8+ T cells sorted from blood, taken in a trial of the OX40 agonist ivuxolimab. The sequence came from an adult with an advanced solid tumor such as melanoma, head and neck, liver or kidney cancer.

This chain's CDR3 is CSVDLQDSGETQYF. CDR3 in DNA: TGCAGCGTTGATTTACAGGACTCCGGGGAGACCCAGTACTTC. The V call is TRBV29-1, the J call TRBJ2-5; D tentatively fits TRBD1 or TRBD2 (5 bases each). The CDR3 extends over 14 amino acids. Germline lookup yields CDR1 SQVTM and CDR2 ANQGSEA. Trimming left V 3 bases short and J 5 bases short, with 16 bases between.